A single sample is the source of the 28 T cell receptor beta chains below, sequenced in a study of tumor and adjacent non-tumor tissue in lung cancer. The library came from three nested PCR rounds adapted from ARM-PCR protocols. Each CDR3 protein is one row after TCRdb ran MiXCR on the multiplex PCR reads. The sample contains about 67,000 distinct CDR3 sequences, around 80% of which appear only once. No cell sorting was done before RNA was extracted from the tissue. This non-tumor lung sample came from over 3 cm beyond the tumor edge. The sample comprised distant non-tumor lung tissue. The source of these receptors is a man aged 60 to 69 with non-small cell lung cancer.

The chain carries TRBV6-5 and TRBJ2-7; D is ambiguous. Trimming took 8 bases from V and 2 from J, leaving 13 bases between them. Germline V lookup: CDR1 MNHEY, CDR2 SVGAGI. The CDR3 spans 13 residues. In nucleotides, the CDR3 is TGTGCCAGCTCAGGCTTCTTCCCCTACGAGCAGTACTTC. This gives the protein CASSGFFPYEQYF.

This clonotype was counted only a few times. A much more abundant neighbour one base away suggests this may be a read error. This chain connects TRBV7-8 to TRBJ1-5; perhaps TRBD1 as D (6 bases). The tail of the sequence fits TRBJ2-3 better, so the J call may be wrong. The germline CDR1 and CDR2 sequences are SGHVS and FQNEAQ. This CDR3 is built from 16 residues. The CDR3: CASKELKWTENQPQYF. The CDR3 DNA is TGTGCCAGCAAGGAGTTGAAATGGACAGAAAATCAGCCCCAGTATTTT.

As for this clonotype: An end of the junction differs from the germline gene, which may be a read error. The chain uses TRBV29-1 and TRBJ2-7, with D perhaps being TRBD1 or TRBD2 (7 bases each). Germline values: CDR1 SQVTM, CDR2 ANQGSEA. The length of the CDR3 is 15 residues. The CDR3 protein is CSAARGGQSSHEQYF. In DNA form, the CDR3 reads TGCAGCGCAGCAAGGGGGGGACAGAGCTCCCACGAGCAGTACTTC.

The J gene is TRBJ1-1, the V gene TRBV29-1, with a weak D call TRBD1 (6 bases). Looked up from germline, CDR1 is SQVTM and CDR2 is ANQGSEA. The CDR3 is 15 residues long. V gave up 6 bases and J gave up 7 bases, with 24 bases separating them. The CDR3 sequence: CSVGYRGAPSIEAFF. CDR3 DNA: TGCAGCGTGGGGTATAGGGGGGCGCCGAGCATTGAAGCTTTCTTT.

About this clonotype: No conserved phenylalanine or tryptophan ends this CDR3, so it is likely a read error. CDR3 in DNA: TGTGCCAGCCTTCCCTCGGATGGGGATACGCAGTATTCT. Translation gives CASLPSDGDTQYS. This chain links TRBV28 with TRBJ2-3, with D uncertain. V lost 8 bases to trimming and J lost 6 bases, with 15 bases between them. This CDR3 contains 13 residues. CDR1 is MDHEN, CDR2 SYDVKM, per germline.

This clonotype was seen only a few times. The rearrangement joins TRBV5-1 to TRBJ2-5; D perhaps matches TRBD2 (5 bases). Germline CDR1 and CDR2: SGHRS and YFSETQ. Trimming pared 10 bases from V and 2 bases from J, leaving 33 bases between. The CDR3 runs 19 residues. CDR3 amino acids: CACSLYPSGRGPNQETQYF. The CDR3 DNA is TGCGCCTGTAGCTTGTACCCCAGCGGAAGAGGCCCAAATCAAGAGACCCAGTACTTC.

Comment on this clonotype: At one boundary the junction diverges from the germline segment, which might be a read error. The V gene is TRBV6-1, the J gene TRBJ2-1; D is uncertain. The length of the CDR3 is 12 residues. Germline V gene data show CDR1 as MNHNS and CDR2 as SASEGT. CDR3 protein: CASREWVNEQFF. In DNA form, the CDR3 reads TGTGCTAGCAGAGAATGGGTCAATGAGCAGTTCTTC.

With regard to this clonotype: The germline gene is not matched at one end of the junction; a read error may be the cause. The gene calls are TRBV6-2 or TRBV6-3 and TRBJ1-2, with 9 bases identical to TRBD1. Germline V gene lookup returns CDR1 MNHEY and CDR2 SVGEGT. There are 15 residues in the CDR3. The CDR3: CASSYPWTGDYGYTF. The CDR3 coding sequence is TGTGCTAGCAGTTACCCCTGGACAGGGGACTATGGCTACACCTTC.

Details on this clonotype: One junction end disagrees with the germline gene, perhaps due to a read error. V is TRBV5-4 and J is TRBJ2-7, with D perhaps TRBD1 (5 bases). The CDR3 is 14 residues long. CDR1 and CDR2 (germline): SGHNT, YYREEE (reference sequence). The CDR3 sequence: CAGSLTGITYEQYF. CDR3 bases: TGTGCCGGCAGCTTAACAGGTATCACCTACGAGCAGTACTTC.

This clonotype showed up just a few times. This clone may be a read error of a much larger clone one base away. The conserved closing phenylalanine or tryptophan is absent in this CDR3, likely reflecting a read error. The V call is TRBV11-2, the J call TRBJ2-5; D is ambiguous. V was shortened by 1 base and J by 5 bases, with 5 bases between the two germline ends. CDR3 length: 12 amino acids. Germline V CDR1 and CDR2: SGHAT, FQNNGV. As DNA, the CDR3 is TGTGCCAGCAGCTTAGTGGGTGAGACCCAGTACCTC. It specifies CASSLVGETQYL.

Remarks on this clonotype: This CDR3 is missing its conserved last phenylalanine or tryptophan, likely due to a read error. The chain couples TRBV5-4 to TRBJ2-3, with 8 positions matching TRBD2. Germline assignment: CDR1 SGHNT and CDR2 YYREEE (reference sequence). The CDR3 has 16 residues. The CDR3 sequence is CDSNPIEREPGDTQYL. CDR3 nucleotides: TGTGACAGTAACCCTATCGAGCGGGAGCCGGGAGATACGCAGTATTTG.

In regard to this clonotype: A read error may explain this, as a much larger clone is one base away. The chain combines TRBV7-9 with TRBJ2-3; D possibly corresponds to TRBD2 (5 bases). CDR1 and CDR2 (germline): SEHNR, FQNEAQ (reference sequence). The CDR3 length is 15 residues. Here the CDR3 DNA reads TGTGCCAGCAGCTCTCGACGGGGTTCGTCAGATACGCTGTATTTT. It yields the protein CASSSRRGSSDTLYF.

Turning to this clonotype: A read error is possible here, since a much larger clone lies one base away. The chain couples TRBV28 to TRBJ1-1; D uncertain. Germline CDR1 MDHEN, CDR2 SYDVKM. The CDR3 has 12 residues. CDR3 coding DNA: TGTGTCAGCAGACCAGACGGGTTTGAAGCTTTCTTT. Translating gives CVSRPDGFEAFF.

This rearrangement joins TRBV18 to TRBJ2-3; 8 bases align to TRBD1. After removal of 3 bases from V and 2 bases from J, the junction contained 1 base not matched to a gene. Germline V lookup: CDR1 KGHSH, CDR2 LQKENI. The CDR3 is 14 residues long. This CDR3 is CASSPGQDTDTQYF. The CDR3 DNA reads as TGTGCCAGCTCACCGGGACAGGACACAGATACGCAGTATTTT.

Details on this clonotype: This may come from a read error, since a much larger clone is one base off. V is TRBV30 and J is TRBJ1-1; TRBD1 matches 9 bases. With V trimmed by 5 bases and J by 13 bases, 11 bases remained unmatched. The CDR3 has 12 amino acids. CDR1 and CDR2 from the germline V gene are GTSNPN and SVGIG (reference sequence). The CDR3 is CAWGPQGALVFF. CDR3 DNA sequence: TGTGCCTGGGGACCACAGGGGGCCTTGGTTTTCTTT. The entire variable domain, with the rest obtained from reference TRBV30 and TRBJ1-1, is as follows: SQTIHQWPATLVQPVGSPLSLECTVEGTSNPNLYWYRQAAGRGLQLLFYSVGIGQISSEVPQNLSASRPQDRQFILSSKKLLLSDSGFYLCAWGPQGALVFFGQGTRLTVV.

Of note for this clonotype: One base away lies a much larger clone, so this may be a sequencing read error. This chain connects TRBV19 to TRBJ2-7, with TRBD2 as a possible D gene (6 bases). V was cut by 6 bases and J by 7 bases, with 16 bases left in between. The V gene's germline CDR1 is LNHDA and CDR2 SQIVND (reference sequence). The CDR3 spans 13 residues. The CDR3 spells CASSPTGLREQYF. In nucleotides, the CDR3 is TGTGCCAGTAGCCCAACGGGACTCCGGGAGCAGTACTTC.

With respect to this clonotype: A much larger clone is a single base away; this may be a read error. V is TRBV7-6 and J is TRBJ2-6; D is unresolved. CDR3 length: 16 amino acids. The germline V gene encodes CDR1 SGHVS and CDR2 FNYEAQ. The V end was cut by 5 bases, the J end by 0 bases, with 11 bases between. The CDR3 nucleotides read TGTGCCAGCAGCCCATACGGAAGCTCTGGGGCCAACGTCCTGACTTTC. Translating gives CASSPYGSSGANVLTF.

This clonotype was detected only a few times. A much larger clone is a single base away; this may be a read error. J is TRBJ2-7 and V is TRBV28; tentatively, D is TRBD2 (5 bases). Trimming stripped 3 bases from V and 4 bases from J, with 16 bases between. CDR1 MDHEN and CDR2 SYDVKM come from the germline V gene. The CDR3 contains 15 residues. The CDR3 region is CASSFLVGVVYEQYF. Written as DNA, the CDR3 is TGTGCCAGCAGTTTCCTAGTGGGAGTAGTGTACGAGCAGTACTTC.

On this clonotype itself: Likely a read error: the CDR3 ends without its conserved phenylalanine or tryptophan. This chain joins TRBV29-1 and TRBJ2-1; no clear D. CDR1 and CDR2 (germline): SQVTM, ANQGSEA. This CDR3 has 12 residues. V lost 6 bases and J 5 bases, leaving 11 bases between the germline ends. The CDR3 DNA follows: TGCAGCGTAGATTATGTGGACAATGAGCAGTTCCTC. It translates to CSVDYVDNEQFL.

Note on this clonotype: One end of the junction fails to match germline, which may point to a read error. Here the CDR3 DNA reads TGTGTCAGCAATTTATACCCCCTAGCCAAAAACATACAGTACTTC. Translation: CVSNLYPLAKNIQYF. The chain employs TRBV28 and TRBJ2-4, with a possible D match to TRBD2 (5 bases). Germline V lookup: CDR1 MDHEN, CDR2 SYDVKM. This CDR3 has 15 residues.

In regard to this clonotype: Compared with germline, one end of the junction differs, possibly owing to a read error. V gene TRBV6-5 combines with J gene TRBJ2-2; TRBD1 or TRBD2 may be the D gene (5 bases each). This CDR3 has 15 amino acids. From germline, CDR1 is MNHEY and CDR2 SVGAGI. This CDR3 reads CVSSYGMGQTWELFF. DNA for the CDR3: TGTGTCAGCAGTTACGGGATGGGGCAAACCTGGGAGCTGTTTTTT.

Comments on this clonotype: No conserved phenylalanine or tryptophan ends this CDR3, so it is likely a read error. The DNA is omitted, as the CDR3 cannot be located on it reliably, and the CDR3 follows TCRdb's listing. This chain links TRBV6-1 with TRBJ2-6. The CDR3 sequence runs 14 residues, both termini included. From germline, CDR1 is MNHNS and CDR2 SASEGT. This CDR3 reads CASSDNSGANVLTY.

The chain couples TRBV6-1 to TRBJ2-3, with no clear D. V gave up 10 bases and J gave up 2 bases, with 19 bases separating them. Germline lookup yields CDR1 MNHNS and CDR2 SASEGT. This CDR3 comprises 15 residues. The chain's CDR3 is CATSSVGTHTDTQYF. The CDR3 DNA is TGTGCCACCTCAAGTGTGGGAACCCACACAGATACGCAGTATTTT.

Remarks on this clonotype: Mismatch with germline at one junction end may stem from a read error. The V and J genes are TRBV14 and TRBJ2-2, with D maybe TRBD2 (6 bases). The CDR3 length is 16 residues. From germline, CDR1 is SGHDN and CDR2 FVKESK. The DNA of the CDR3 is TGTGCCAGCAGCCGAGATGGGCTAGCGTTCACCGGGGAGTTGTTTTTT. Its protein is CASSRDGLAFTGELFF.

This clonotype is classed as medium-sized. This sequence joins TRBV29-1 and TRBJ1-5; TRBD1 matches 9 bases. V trimming: 7 bases; J trimming: 4 bases; junction bases outside the gene matches: 5. This CDR3 comprises 13 residues. CDR1 SQVTM and CDR2 ANQGSEA come from the germline V gene. The CDR3 DNA sequence: TGCAGCGCCCGGACAGGGGAGAATCAGCCCCAGCATTTT. It yields the protein CSARTGENQPQHF.

Worth noting for this clonotype: At one end the junction does not follow the germline gene, possibly because of a read error. The gene calls are TRBV7-8 and TRBJ2-1; 8 nucleotides match TRBD1. CDR1 and CDR2 from the germline V gene are SGHVS and FQNEAQ. The CDR3 covers 16 residues. The CDR3 sequence is CASSPRTGKDGNGQFF. CDR3 nucleotide sequence: TGTGCGAGCAGTCCAAGGACAGGGAAAGATGGGAATGGGCAGTTCTTC.

The CDR3: CATSDQYGGGFNEQFF. DNA of the CDR3: TGTGCCACCAGTGATCAATATGGAGGGGGCTTCAATGAGCAGTTCTTC. V usage is TRBV24-1 and J usage is TRBJ2-1, with D possibly TRBD1 on 7 matching bases. The CDR3 spans 16 residues. Germline assignment: CDR1 KGHDR and CDR2 SFDVKD. Trimming took 3 bases from V and 6 from J, leaving 17 bases between them.

As for this clonotype: The CDR3 end shows no conserved phenylalanine or tryptophan, and so a read error is likely. V is TRBV11-2 and J is TRBJ1-5; a weak D match, TRBD1 (6 bases). CDR1 and CDR2 (germline): SGHAT, FQNNGV. CDR3 length: 14 residues. This chain's CDR3 is CTSSLEGGNQPQHL. CDR3 bases: TGTACCAGCAGCTTAGAGGGGGGGAATCAGCCCCAGCATTTA.